A selection of T cell receptor beta chains follows, all from one sample in a study of CD8 T cells in Susac syndrome. One entry per CDR3 protein, called by TCRdb with MiXCR from the immunoSEQ multiplex PCR reads. This sample has about 120,000 distinct CDR3 sequences, with about 93% found just once. Source material: CD8+ T cells from PBMCs. The receptors derive from a human donor with Susac syndrome. CDR3s include the opening cysteine and the closing phenylalanine or tryptophan.

v_gene	j_gene	CDR3aa
TRBV7-9	TRBJ1-2	CALENLNYGYTF
TRBV27	TRBJ1-6	CASSWGGDNSPLHF
TRBV27	TRBJ2-5	CASSFLGEETQYF
TRBV9	TRBJ2-1	CASSTPRGGVSYNEQFF
TRBV11-2	TRBJ1-2	CASSSNRAHTPYYGYTF
TRBV30	TRBJ1-1	CAWILDGMNTEAFF
TRBV3-1	TRBJ2-3	CASSSDRGTDTQYF
TRBV11-2	TRBJ2-7	CASSQGIGQSYEQYF
TRBV29-1	TRBJ2-3	CSVAGTGHTSTDTQYF
TRBV10-3	TRBJ2-6	CAISESAGGDSGANVLTF
TRBV3-1	TRBJ2-1	CASSSLGSSYNEQFF
TRBV29-1	TRBJ2-3	CSVEVLAGATDTQYF
TRBV29-1	TRBJ2-1	CSAEPGTGYNEQFF
TRBV20-1	TRBJ2-5	CSASEWEPGETQYF
TRBV18	TRBJ2-1	CASSLVDPYSYNEQFF
TRBV7-9	TRBJ1-2	CASSLDGQGSSGYTF
TRBV29-1	TRBJ2-5	CSVEGGTRETQYF
TRBV7-9	TRBJ2-7	CASSLGRETYEQYF
TRBV2	TRBJ2-7	CASDSSYEQYF
TRBV15	TRBJ2-1	CATSPRGGAHNEQFF
TRBV12-3/TRBV12-4	TRBJ2-1	CASSLTAGGGEQFF
TRBV29-1	TRBJ2-7	CSVGVSVEQYF
TRBV2	TRBJ1-1	CASSPTPPGWTEAFF
TRBV6-2/TRBV6-3	TRBJ2-4	CASSPSDLAKNIQYF
TRBV7-9	TRBJ1-3	CASSVQPSSGNTIYF
TRBV14	TRBJ2-5	CASSQDLGSAETQYF
TRBV5-1	TRBJ1-6	CASSSTGGSPLHF
TRBV24-1	TRBJ1-5	CATSDPDRSNQPQHF
TRBV7-9	TRBJ2-5	CASSPLVETQYF
TRBV25-1	TRBJ2-5	CASSGGQQETQYF
TRBV6-5	TRBJ2-7	CASSLRQGSYEQYF
TRBV7-3	TRBJ2-1	CASSQAGSSYNEQFF
TRBV12-3/TRBV12-4	TRBJ2-5	CASTGGRGRETQYF
TRBV11-2	TRBJ1-5	CASRGDSSNQPQHF
TRBV7-9	TRBJ1-2	CASSYTGGAYGYTF
TRBV6-5	TRBJ1-1	CASSTGSSAEAFF
TRBV9	TRBJ2-1	CASSVELAGAYNEQFF
TRBV4-1	TRBJ1-5	CASSQDRRADQPQHF
TRBV5-1	TRBJ2-1	CASSLTGPHYNEQFF
TRBV20-1	TRBJ1-1	CSAGTTEDTEAFF
TRBV6-2/TRBV6-3	TRBJ2-6	CATRIEGGRANVLTF
TRBV4-3	TRBJ2-2	CASSRLTGGADLAGELFF
TRBV27	TRBJ2-7	CASSPTGEGSFYEQYF
TRBV4-3	TRBJ2-1	CASSQDFATSSYNEQFF
TRBV11-2	TRBJ2-5	CASSLVGEQETQYF
TRBV7-8	TRBJ1-1	CASSLVVSMADTEAFF
TRBV7-2	TRBJ1-1	CASSLAAVNTEAFF
TRBV20-1	TRBJ2-1	CSAESGTEYNEQFF
TRBV19	TRBJ2-7	CASSPGLGYEQYF
TRBV19	TRBJ1-1	CASMGTGSLEAFF
TRBV7-6	TRBJ2-1	CASSRRSGTGDNEQFF
TRBV6-5	TRBJ2-5	CASSMRGGRETQYF
TRBV6-4	TRBJ2-3	CASSDSKGADTQYF
TRBV7-8	TRBJ2-5	CASSLRRGEETQYF
TRBV20-1	TRBJ1-1	CSARKRGRTEAFF
TRBV7-9	TRBJ2-3	CASSSPGVAQYF